The clone carrying this T cell receptor (beta chain) was detected once. The antigen is not known. Generated by immunoSEQ multiplex PCR, the TCRdb table keeps only in-frame clones and is missing some. The sample contains about 94,000 clones, around 89% of which appear only once. This sample is part of a study of T cell responses to AZD1222 COVID-19 vaccine. Study findings and constraints: Two doses of AZD1222 preceded a rise in Spike-specific TCR breadth and depth.

Germline assignment: CDR1 SNHLY and CDR2 FYNNEI. The V segment lost 7 bases and the J segment 3 bases; nucleotides outside the gene matches: 2. The CDR3 extends over 13 amino acids. The chain uses TRBV2 and TRBJ1-5; 8 nucleotides match TRBD1. The sequenced sample was peripheral blood, obtained 28 days after the second AZD1222 dose. This sequence originates from an adult who received the AZD1222 COVID-19 vaccine. For the CDR3, the DNA is TGTGCCAGCATGGGACAGGCCAATCAGCCCCAGCATTTT. Its translation is CASMGQANQPQHF.